The 32 T cell receptor beta chains below were found in one sample sequenced in a study of cytomegalovirus exposure and HLA in healthy donors. Only in-frame clones appear in the TCRdb table, and some are missing; sequencing was by immunoSEQ multiplex PCR. The sample has about 160,000 clones; under 90% are singletons. The sequenced sample was PBMCs. These receptors all stem from a young man in good health and CMV-seropositive.

CDR3 amino acids: CASSLTENGYTF. CDR3 in DNA: TGTGCCAGCAGCCTCACAGAGAATGGCTACACCTTC. This chain links TRBV2 with TRBJ1-2; D gene unclear. The length of the CDR3 is 12 residues. Trimming removed 6 bases from V and 6 bases from J, with 11 bases in between. Germline CDR1 and CDR2: SNHLY and FYNNEI.

V usage is TRBV6-1 and J usage is TRBJ2-7, with a possible D match to TRBD1 (5 bases). Germline V gene data show CDR1 as MNHNS and CDR2 as SASEGT. Trimming left V 6 bases short and J 2 bases short, with 11 bases between. The CDR3 consists of 13 residues. The CDR3 coding sequence is TGTGCCAGCAGAAAGACAGAAACCTACGAGCAGTACTTC. It translates to CASRKTETYEQYF.

The chain is built from TRBV28 and TRBJ1-2; no clear D. V was trimmed by 3 bases and J by 6 bases, leaving 17 bases between them. This CDR3 has 15 amino acids. In germline, CDR1 is MDHEN, CDR2 SYDVKM. The CDR3 coding sequence is TGTGCCAGCAGTTTGAACTGGGTCGGAGGAAATGGCTACACCTTC. This gives the protein CASSLNWVGGNGYTF.

The CDR3, as DNA: TGCGCCAGCAGCCAGGGACTAGCGTCCCACGAGCAGTACTTC. Protein sequence: CASSQGLASHEQYF. The rearrangement uses TRBV4-1 and TRBJ2-7; 10 positions match TRBD2. Trimming cost V 3 bases and J 5 bases; bases outside gene matches: 4. The CDR3 sequence is 14 residues long. Germline V lookup: CDR1 MGHRA, CDR2 YSYEKL.

The chain employs TRBV27 and TRBJ1-5; D gene unclear. V lost 1 base, J lost 0 bases, and 13 bases lay in between. The V gene's germline CDR1 is MNHEY and CDR2 SMNVEV (reference sequence). The CDR3 is made up of 17 amino acids. CDR3 DNA sequence: TGTGCCAGCAGTTTATTCGACCCAGGCCGTAGCAATCAGCCCCAGCATTTT. This sequence encodes CASSLFDPGRSNQPQHF.

The chain uses TRBV7-6 and TRBJ2-1; weak D call: TRBD1 (6 bases). Germline V gene data show CDR1 as SGHVS and CDR2 as FNYEAQ. V was cut by 3 bases and J by 7 bases, with 7 bases left in between. The CDR3 loop spans 12 amino acids. The CDR3 loop is CASSLGANEQFF. CDR3 sequence (DNA): TGTGCCAGCAGCTTGGGGGCTAATGAGCAGTTCTTC.

The rearrangement joins TRBV2 to TRBJ1-4, with D possibly being TRBD1 (5 bases). Germline V CDR1 and CDR2: SNHLY, FYNNEI. Trimming pared 7 bases from V and 4 bases from J, leaving 13 bases between. This CDR3 has 14 amino acids. The CDR3 spells CASKPGLYNEKLFF. In DNA, the CDR3 is TGTGCCAGCAAGCCGGGACTGTATAATGAAAAACTGTTTTTT. Complete variable domain (other parts from reference TRBV2 and TRBJ1-4): EPEVTQTPSHQVTQMGQEVILRCVPISNHLYFYWYRQILGQKVEFLVSFYNNEISEKSEIFDDQFSVERPDGSNFTLKIRSTKLEDSAMYFCASKPGLYNEKLFFGSGTQLSVL.

The V call is TRBV6-4, the J call TRBJ2-5; 7 positions match TRBD2. Germline CDR1 reads MRHNA; CDR2 reads SNTAGT. Germline trimming cut 6 bases from V and 8 bases from J; bases unmatched to any gene: 18. CDR3 size: 16 residues. DNA for the CDR3: TGTGCCAGCAGCCCCAGGACGCCAGCGGGATTAGTTACCCAGTACTTC. Translation: CASSPRTPAGLVTQYF.

This chain joins TRBV28 and TRBJ1-5; 9 bases are a match to TRBD1. The CDR3 covers 14 residues. Germline V gene sequence: CDR1 MDHEN, CDR2 SYDVKM. J was trimmed by 5 bases and V by 6 bases; bases with no gene match: 5. The CDR3 reads CASRRDRVYQPQHF. The CDR3 DNA follows: TGTGCCAGCAGGCGGGACAGGGTGTATCAGCCCCAGCATTTT.

This chain uses TRBV10-1 with TRBJ2-5; 11 positions match TRBD2. With V trimmed by 3 bases and J by 5 bases, 5 bases remained unmatched. The germline V gene encodes CDR1 WNHNN and CDR2 SYGVQD (reference sequence). This CDR3 comprises 15 residues. CDR3 loop: CASSDSLAGVETQYF. CDR3 nucleotide sequence: TGCGCCAGCAGTGATTCACTAGCGGGAGTGGAGACCCAGTACTTC.

The chain joins TRBV11-3 to TRBJ2-1; 8 bases fit TRBD2. With 3 bases clipped from V and 7 bases from J, the junction kept 14 bases outside the gene matches. Germline V gene sequence: CDR1 SGHNT, CDR2 YENEEA. CDR3 length equals 17 residues. The CDR3 is CASSFFTGGPLQNEQFF. The CDR3 DNA reads as TGTGCCAGCAGCTTTTTTACGGGGGGGCCCTTACAGAATGAGCAGTTCTTC. The whole variable domain, remainder taken from reference TRBV11-3 and TRBJ2-1, is EAGVVQSPRYKIIEKKQPVAFWCNPISGHNTLYWYLQNLGQGPELLIRYENEEAVDDSQLPKDRFSAERLKGVDSTLKIQPAELGDSAVYLCASSFFTGGPLQNEQFFGPGTRLTVL.

The V and J genes are TRBV27 and TRBJ2-7; D is unresolved. V lost 2 bases and J 2 bases, leaving 7 bases between the germline ends. The CDR3 totals 13 residues. In germline, CDR1 is MNHEY, CDR2 SMNVEV (reference sequence). The CDR3 region has the DNA TGTGCCAGCAGTTTACAAGCCCCCTACGAGCAGTACTTC. This encodes CASSLQAPYEQYF.

CDR3 residues: CASRAGPTGNTF. The DNA for the CDR3 is TGTGCCAGCAGGGCAGGGCCGACAGGGAACACCTTC. The chain links TRBV2 to TRBJ1-2, with 7 bases lining up with TRBD1. V shed 6 bases and J 12 bases; nucleotides not matched to a gene: 10. CDR3 length equals 12 residues. Germline V lookup: CDR1 SNHLY, CDR2 FYNNEI.

The chain is built from TRBV2 and TRBJ1-1; D remains unclear. The CDR3 is made up of 13 amino acids. Germline V gene data show CDR1 as SNHLY and CDR2 as FYNNEI. V lost 7 bases to trimming and J lost 8 bases, with 17 bases between them. CDR3 region: CASMLRYPEEAFF. The CDR3 region has the DNA TGTGCCAGCATGCTCAGGTATCCCGAGGAAGCTTTCTTT.

The chain uses TRBV30 and TRBJ2-1; D not certain. V was clipped by 2 bases and J by 9 bases, with 8 bases between them. CDR3 length: 11 amino acids. Germline V lookup: CDR1 GTSNPN, CDR2 SVGIG (reference sequence). The CDR3 spells CAWSLEIEQFF. The CDR3 DNA is TGTGCCTGGAGTTTAGAAATTGAGCAGTTCTTC.

The CDR3 DNA sequence: TGCGCCAGCAGGGGACAGGGTGGGACCGGGGAGCTGTTTTTT. Its protein is CASRGQGGTGELFF. The chain is built from TRBV10-2 and TRBJ2-2, with 9 bases lining up with TRBD1. Trimming at V came to 6 bases and at J to 5 bases, leaving 4 bases not matched to a gene. This CDR3 has 14 residues. Germline CDR1 reads WSHSY; CDR2 reads SAAADI.

The chain combines TRBV9 with TRBJ2-3; possibly TRBD2 for D (6 bases). The germline V gene has CDR1 SGDLS and CDR2 YYNGEE. Trimming cost V 4 bases and J 2 bases, with 14 bases left between them. The CDR3 is 15 amino acids. Written as DNA, the CDR3 is TGTGCCAGCAGCCCCTACGGGGGATTCACAGATACGCAGTATTTT. It codes for CASSPYGGFTDTQYF.

In DNA, the CDR3 is TGTGCCAGCAGGTTGACTAGCGGGGATTACAATGAGCAGTTCTTC. Its protein product is CASRLTSGDYNEQFF. The chain uses TRBV7-3 and TRBJ2-1, with 11 bases that match TRBD2. This CDR3 comprises 15 residues. The germline V gene encodes CDR1 SGHTA and CDR2 FQGTGA. The V and J ends lost 6 bases and 4 bases, in that order; junction bases with no gene match: 5.

The V and J genes are TRBV28 and TRBJ1-5; no definite D call. V lost 3 bases and J lost 4, with 13 bases in between. Germline CDR1 is MDHEN and CDR2 is SYDVKM. This CDR3 has 15 residues. CDR3 nucleotides: TGTGCCAGCAGTTTGCGAGATTTCAAAAATCAGCCCCAGCATTTT. It is translated as CASSLRDFKNQPQHF.

This sequence joins TRBV6-1 and TRBJ2-2, with D perhaps TRBD2 (5 bases). Germline V CDR1 and CDR2: MNHNS, SASEGT. Trimming removed 5 bases at V and 7 bases at J, with 5 bases between. CDR3 length equals 11 residues. Written as DNA, the CDR3 is TGTGCCAGCAGTCGGGGCGGGGAGCTGTTTTTT. Translation: CASSRGGELFF.

The chain employs TRBV10-3 and TRBJ2-7, with 8 bases fitting TRBD2. With 0 bases clipped from V and 7 bases from J, the junction kept 5 bases outside the gene matches. Germline V gene sequence: CDR1 ENHRY, CDR2 SYGVKD. This CDR3 contains 14 residues. The DNA for the CDR3 is TGTGCCATCAGTGAGTCCGGACTAGCTGAGGAGCAGTACTTC. Translating it yields CAISESGLAEEQYF.

The CDR3 region is CASSLWWEETQYF. In DNA form, the CDR3 reads TGTGCCAGCAGCTTGTGGTGGGAGGAGACCCAGTACTTC. The chain uses TRBV5-4 and TRBJ2-5; the D gene is possibly TRBD2 (5 bases). CDR3 size: 13 residues. The germline CDR1 and CDR2 sequences are SGHNT and YYREEE (reference sequence). The germline V and J ends were trimmed by 1 base and 5 bases, with 9 bases remaining between them.

The chain employs TRBV21-1 and TRBJ2-7; TRBD2 is the table's D call, not checked against the DNA. TRBV21-1 is given as a pseudogene. This CDR3 contains 16 residues. In nucleotides, the CDR3 is TGTGCCAGCAGCAAAGGGGCCGGGACTTATACCTACGAGCAGTACTTC. Protein product: CASSKGAGTYTYEQYF.

This clone appeared once. The V gene is TRBV5-1, the J gene TRBJ2-3; 9 bases line up with TRBD1. Germline lookup yields CDR1 SGHRS and CDR2 YFSETQ. Losses at the gene ends were 7 bases for V and 4 bases for J; bases not matched to a gene: 4. CDR3 length equals 13 residues. The CDR3: CASQQGASDTQYF. Written as DNA, the CDR3 is TGCGCCAGCCAACAGGGGGCTTCAGATACGCAGTATTTT.

The chain recombines TRBV6-6 with TRBJ2-3; TRBD2 might be the D (6 bases). Germline CDR1 MNHNY, CDR2 SVGAGI (reference sequence). This CDR3 spans 15 amino acids. V shed 2 bases and J shed 3 bases, with 12 bases lying between them. CDR3 nucleotide sequence: TGTGCCAGCAGTTACGGGGGGAGTCCAACAGATACGCAGTATTTT. Translated: CASSYGGSPTDTQYF.

The CDR3 coding sequence is TGTGCCAGCAGCGTAGGACAGGGGGCCGGCAATCAGCCCCAGCATTTT. This encodes CASSVGQGAGNQPQHF. The chain is built from TRBV9 and TRBJ1-5, with 10 bases that match TRBD1. There are 16 residues in the CDR3. From germline, CDR1 is SGDLS and CDR2 YYNGEE. V gave up 0 bases and J gave up 2 bases; unmatched junction bases: 2.

This sequence joins TRBV2 and TRBJ1-5; the D is unclear. Between the trimmed V and J ends, which lost 4 bases and 0 bases, there was a span of 7 bases. Per the germline V gene, CDR1 is SNHLY and CDR2 is FYNNEI. The CDR3 runs to 14 residues. The CDR3 here is CASSVGDSNQPQHF. The CDR3 nucleotides are TGTGCCAGCAGTGTCGGTGATAGCAATCAGCCCCAGCATTTT.

This chain connects TRBV19 to TRBJ2-2; 9 bases are a match to TRBD2. The length of the CDR3 is 16 residues. CDR1 LNHDA and CDR2 SQIVND come from the germline V gene (reference sequence). Unmatched junction bases numbered 8, after V lost 5 bases and J lost 4 bases. The CDR3 loop is CASSAGLAPITGELFF. The DNA for the CDR3 is TGTGCCAGTAGTGCCGGACTAGCGCCTATCACCGGGGAGCTGTTTTTT.

The V call is TRBV6-1, the J call TRBJ2-5; 7 nucleotides line up with TRBD2. Trimming at V came to 8 bases and at J to 5 bases, leaving 8 bases not matched to a gene. CDR3 length: 13 residues. Per germline, CDR1 MNHNS and CDR2 SASEGT. The CDR3 nucleotides read TGTGCCAGCCAGCCCGGGAGGACGGAGACCCAGTACTTC. Protein product: CASQPGRTETQYF.

This clone was counted a few times. The genes are TRBV5-1 and TRBJ1-3; 8 nucleotides agree with TRBD1. J gave up 3 bases and V 4 bases, and 3 bases lay outside the gene matches. The CDR3 runs to 14 residues. The germline V gene has CDR1 SGHRS and CDR2 YFSETQ. CDR3 in DNA: TGCGCCAGCAGCCCGGGACAGGTTGGAAACACCATATATTTT. Translated: CASSPGQVGNTIYF.

This chain uses TRBV6-1 with TRBJ1-5; TRBD1 matches 8 bases. The trim removed 0 bases at V and 4 bases at J, leaving 8 bases unmatched. The CDR3 length is 17 residues. The germline CDR1 and CDR2 sequences are MNHNS and SASEGT. Here the CDR3 reads CASSEAPDRGGNQPQHF. The CDR3 nucleotides read TGTGCCAGCAGTGAAGCCCCCGACAGGGGAGGGAATCAGCCCCAGCATTTT.

The chain joins TRBV2 to TRBJ2-3; 7 positions agree with TRBD1. This CDR3 spans 15 amino acids. The V and J ends lost 10 bases and 2 bases, in that order; junction bases with no gene match: 12. CDR1 is SNHLY, CDR2 FYNNEI, per germline. Here the CDR3 DNA reads TGTGCCATCGCCAGGGGACAGTTGGACACAGATACGCAGTATTTT. It codes for CAIARGQLDTDTQYF.